This entry describes one T cell receptor beta chain. The antigen it recognizes is unknown. Base qualities are missing; no much larger clone stands one base away. This entry is derived from a study of blood T cell repertoires in COVID-19 (dated by TCRdb to the early 2020s). Context from the whole study: Samples from collaborators originated in the United States, Italy and Spain and spanned both the acute and convalescent phases of COVID-19. The prospective study material was composed of cDNA or gDNA derived from T cells, B-cell-depleted T cells, or PBMCs. The dataset comprised deeply sampled blood TCRbeta repertoires from subjects exposed to, actively infected with, or recovered from COVID-19. The repertoires were released in a freely available public database meant as a resource for research on the immune response to SARS-CoV-2. The samples were drawn from two sources: the first 160 participants of the ongoing ImmuneRACE study, and over 1,000 subjects contributed by 6 global collaborators. Nearly every sample came with metadata listing a de-identified subject ID, COVID-19 status, age in years and sex. HLA class I and class II types, where available, came from metadata supplied by the sample provider rather than from assay-based typing. Overall study outcomes, separate from this receptor: The quantity of clinical and demographic metadata differed by source and by participant and was supplied without curation.

The collaborating institutions used their own protocols to collect whole blood in K2EDTA tubes. For TCRbeta analysis, collaborators shipped samples in one of three forms: frozen whole blood, isolated PBMCs, or DNA extracted from either of those sample types. The immunoSEQ Assay, a bias-controlled multiplex PCR, was used to amplify TCRbeta CDR3 regions from genomic DNA. In the authors' own workflow: The number of nucleated cells in each sample was estimated from the amplification of reference gene primers within the assay. To quantify the absolute abundance of each unique TCRbeta CDR3 rearrangement, sequence reads were collapsed and filtered. For each sample, productive Simpson clonality was calculated as the square root of Simpson's diversity index across productive rearrangements. What TCRdb holds here is the immuneACCESS table cut down to in-frame rearrangements. Part of the clones is not present; checked against another copy, under half of the missing clones reflect an unresolved V gene, and the others are unexplained. For V, J and clone size, that table is used; D and trimming come from the DNA. Across this sample there are more than 140,000 clones, with about 86% seen only once. The top ten clonotypes cover 8.2% of the sample.

Material: peripheral blood. This TCR came from a woman in her fifties or sixties with acute or convalescent COVID-19.

The DNA sequence is TGTGCCTGGAGTATTGGGGCAATGAACACTGAAGCTTTCTTT. Translated, it reads CAWSIGAMNTEAFF. In this chain, TRBV30 is recombined with TRBJ1-1; D gene: possibly TRBD1, on 5 matching bases. From its cysteine to its phenylalanine, the CDR3 spans 14 amino acids. The entry retains the CDR3 DNA only, 42 bases that are in frame from base 1. For CDR1 and CDR2, the germline V gene (reference sequence) lists GTSNPN and SVGIG. V is clipped by 2 bases and J by 0 bases, and the sequence between their germline boundaries is 10 bases long.